Listed here is a single T cell receptor beta chain. Its cognate antigen is unknown. Clones were read by immunoSEQ multiplex PCR, and TCRdb kept only the in-frame ones, dropping some. The sample carries tens of thousands of clones, around 85% recorded once. The sample is drawn from a study of OX40 agonist ivuxolimab in advanced cancers. The CDR3 loop spans 14 amino acids. CDR1 is KGHSH, CDR2 LQKENI, per germline. V gave up 6 bases and J gave up 2 bases; unmatched junction bases: 7. General study findings and limits: Some nonresponders additionally presented with little normalized T-cell clonal expansion. The average count of expanded clones was higher among CD8+ T cells than among CD4+.

This clonotype was sampled from an adult with an advanced solid tumor such as melanoma, head and neck, liver or kidney cancer. This chain uses TRBV18 with TRBJ2-7; 7 bases line up with TRBD1. Sequences were derived from CD4+ or CD8+ T cells sorted from blood, sampled in a trial of the OX40 agonist ivuxolimab. The chain's CDR3 is CASSPGTETYEQYF. CDR3 DNA sequence: TGTGCCAGCTCCCCCGGGACAGAGACCTACGAGCAGTACTTC.